One sample yielded the 18 T cell receptor beta chains listed below, sequenced in a study of cytomegalovirus exposure and HLA in healthy donors. PCR employed 60 Vbeta and 13 Jbeta primers. The assay was immunoSEQ multiplex PCR, and TCRdb's table has in-frame clones only and misses some. This sample's table reports 130,000 to 150,000 clones. The sample comprised PBMCs. These receptors originate from a woman aged 45-60 years in good health and CMV-seronegative.

The genes are TRBV5-4 and TRBJ2-6, with D uncertain. Per germline, CDR1 SGHNT and CDR2 YYREEE (reference sequence). The CDR3 consists of 14 residues. The V and J ends lost 4 bases and 0 bases respectively, with 5 bases between them. The CDR3 DNA is TGTGCCAGCAGCCTATTCTCTGGGGCCAACGTCCTGACTTTC. It codes for CASSLFSGANVLTF.

This chain joins TRBV30 and TRBJ1-4, with no clear D. Deletions cut 1 base from V and 8 bases from J, with 8 bases between. CDR3 length equals 12 residues. Germline CDR1 is GTSNPN and CDR2 is SVGIG (reference sequence). The CDR3 DNA sequence: TGTGCCTGGAGTGGTGAGGAGGAAAAACTGTTTTTT. This translates into CAWSGEEEKLFF.

V usage is TRBV28 and J usage is TRBJ2-5; D not certain. V lost 5 bases, J lost 2 bases, and 3 bases lay in between. Germline V gene data show CDR1 as MDHEN and CDR2 as SYDVKM. The CDR3 extends over 11 amino acids. The CDR3 coding sequence is TGTGCCAGCAGTCCACAAGAGACCCAGTACTTC. Amino acid sequence: CASSPQETQYF. The full variable domain, with the rest looked up from reference TRBV28 and TRBJ2-5, is DVKVTQSSRYLVKRTGEKVFLECVQDMDHENMFWYRQDPGLGLRLIYFSYDVKMKEKGDIPEGYSVSREKKERFSLILESASTNQTSMYLCASSPQETQYFGPGTRLLVL.

The rearrangement links TRBV9 to TRBJ2-3, with D perhaps matching TRBD2 (5 bases). Germline V lookup: CDR1 SGDLS, CDR2 YYNGEE. V shed 5 bases and J shed 0 bases, with 19 bases lying between them. CDR3 length: 17 amino acids. Here the CDR3 reads CASSKWESGTSTDTQYF. CDR3 nucleotides: TGTGCCAGCAGTAAGTGGGAGAGCGGCACAAGCACAGATACGCAGTATTTT.

The CDR3: CASSLEAGFYGYTF. The CDR3 nucleotides read TGTGCCAGCAGCTTGGAAGCAGGGTTCTATGGCTACACCTTC. The V call is TRBV5-5, the J call TRBJ1-2; the D gene is possibly TRBD1 (5 bases). CDR1 is SGHKS, CDR2 YYEKEE, per germline (reference sequence). This CDR3 is 14 amino acids long. The ends were cut back, 0 bases at V and 4 bases at J, with 10 bases in the middle. The full variable domain, in which reference TRBV5-5 and TRBJ1-2 provide the parts outside the CDR3, is DAGVTQSPTHLIKTRGQQVTLRCSPISGHKSVSWYQQVLGQGPQFIFQYYEKEERGRGNFPDRFSARQFPNYSSELNVNALLLGDSALYLCASSLEAGFYGYTFGSGTRLTVV.

The rearrangement uses TRBV14 and TRBJ1-2; 8 bases agree with TRBD1. V was pared by 4 bases and J by 7 bases, with 8 bases of the junction left unmatched. The CDR3 is 14 residues long. Germline loops: CDR1 SGHDN, CDR2 FVKESK. CDR3 protein: CASSRDRGNRGYTF. The CDR3 DNA is TGTGCCAGCAGCCGAGACAGGGGAAATCGTGGCTACACCTTC.

This chain links TRBV18 with TRBJ2-5; weak D call: TRBD2 (6 bases). The germline gives CDR1 KGHSH, CDR2 LQKENI. The length of the CDR3 is 16 residues. V was shortened by 0 bases and J by 7 bases, with 18 bases between the two germline ends. CDR3 in DNA: TGTGCCAGCTCACCACCTGGGAGAATAGACGGGGGGACCCAGTACTTC. Translated, it gives CASSPPGRIDGGTQYF.

This sequence joins TRBV14 and TRBJ1-5; the D gene is possibly TRBD1 (5 bases). Germline CDR1 SGHDN, CDR2 FVKESK. The CDR3 is made up of 15 amino acids. Between the trimmed V and J ends, which lost 4 bases and 4 bases, there was a span of 14 bases. The CDR3 spells CASSLGGGWNQPQHF. The DNA of the CDR3 is TGTGCCAGCAGCCTTGGGGGGGGTTGGAATCAGCCCCAGCATTTT.

V usage is TRBV18 and J usage is TRBJ2-2; unclear D gene. The germline V gene encodes CDR1 KGHSH and CDR2 LQKENI. Trimming left V 0 bases short and J 7 bases short, with 3 bases between. The CDR3 loop spans 12 amino acids. CDR3 nucleotides: TGTGCCAGCTCACCACCCGTCGGGGAGCTGTTTTTT. This gives the protein CASSPPVGELFF.

This chain uses TRBV4-1 with TRBJ2-7; D is possibly TRBD2 (6 bases). V was clipped by 4 bases and J by 2 bases, with 27 bases between them. This CDR3 has 19 residues. Germline values: CDR1 MGHRA, CDR2 YSYEKL. CDR3 nucleotides: TGCGCCAGCAGCCTCCACGCACTGAGTGGGAGCGGCGGGGCCTACGAGCAGTACTTC. Translation: CASSLHALSGSGGAYEQYF.

This chain connects TRBV4-2 to TRBJ2-3; 13 bases fit TRBD2. Germline V gene lookup returns CDR1 LGHNA and CDR2 YNFKEQ. CDR3 length: 17 residues. J gave up 6 bases and V 1 base, and 7 bases lay outside the gene matches. DNA of the CDR3: TGTGCCAGCAGCCAAGGACTAGCGGGGGGACTGTGGGATACGCAGTATTTT. Protein sequence: CASSQGLAGGLWDTQYF.

V is TRBV9 and J is TRBJ2-5; tentatively, D is TRBD1 (8 bases). This CDR3 has 16 amino acids. Germline lookup yields CDR1 SGDLS and CDR2 YYNGEE. Trimming stripped 4 bases from V and 2 bases from J, with 18 bases between. CDR3 protein: CASSMRGGTGQETQYF. The DNA of the CDR3 is TGTGCCAGCAGCATGAGGGGAGGGACAGGACAAGAGACCCAGTACTTC.

This chain joins TRBV19 and TRBJ2-1, with 8 bases aligning to TRBD2. The J segment lost 1 base and the V segment lost 5 bases, leaving 7 bases of the junction unmatched. This CDR3 spans 16 amino acids. Germline V gene lookup returns CDR1 LNHDA and CDR2 SQIVND (reference sequence). CDR3 in DNA: TGTGCCAGTAGTTCCCGACTAGCGCAGTCCTACAATGAGCAGTTCTTC. The encoded protein is CASSSRLAQSYNEQFF.

The genes are TRBV7-2 and TRBJ2-6; D may be TRBD2 (6 bases). The V end lost 2 bases, the J end lost 2 bases, and 7 bases lay between the germline ends. Germline V gene data show CDR1 as SGHTA and CDR2 as FQGNSA. The CDR3 length is 15 residues. Here the CDR3 DNA reads TGTGCCAGCAGCTTACGGGGGACTGGGGCCAACGTCCTGACTTTC. Translation gives CASSLRGTGANVLTF. The full variable domain, completed using reference TRBV7-2 and TRBJ2-6, is GAGVSQSPSNKVTEKGKDVELRCDPISGHTALYWYRQSLGQGLEFLIYFQGNSAPDKSGLPSDRFSAERTGGSVSTLTIQRTQQEDSAVYLCASSLRGTGANVLTFGAGSRLTVL.

The V gene is TRBV6-5, the J gene TRBJ2-7; 7 bases line up with TRBD1. V lost 7 bases and J lost 9; bases outside the gene matches: 12. This CDR3 region has 13 residues. The germline V gene has CDR1 MNHEY and CDR2 SVGAGI. This CDR3 is CASTKPDRSGQYF. CDR3 sequence (DNA): TGTGCCAGCACCAAGCCGGACAGGTCAGGGCAGTACTTC.

The chain links TRBV19 to TRBJ1-2; weak D call: TRBD1 (5 bases). With 4 bases removed from V and 7 bases from J, the gap between germline ends came to 19 bases. Germline CDR1 is LNHDA and CDR2 is SQIVND (reference sequence). The CDR3 runs to 15 residues. The chain's CDR3 is CASSSMLMDISGYTF. As DNA, the CDR3 is TGTGCCAGTAGTAGTATGTTGATGGACATCTCTGGCTACACCTTC.

The CDR3 spells CASSQTGFATGELFF. DNA for the CDR3: TGTGCCAGCAGCCAAACGGGGTTCGCCACCGGGGAGCTGTTTTTT. The rearrangement uses TRBV4-2 and TRBJ2-2, with TRBD2 as a possible D gene (5 bases). Trimming shortened V by 2 bases and J by 4 bases, and 11 bases separated the two germline ends. Germline CDR1 is LGHNA and CDR2 is YNFKEQ. The CDR3 spans 15 residues.

CDR3 nucleotides: TGTGCCAGCGACATACAGGGGGCTCACACTGAAGCTTTCTTT. It encodes CASDIQGAHTEAFF. The chain links TRBV7-9 to TRBJ1-1; the match to TRBD1 covers 9 bases. V lost 8 bases and J lost 3; bases outside the gene matches: 7. The CDR3 has 14 amino acids. Germline V CDR1 and CDR2: SEHNR, FQNEAQ (reference sequence).